This T cell receptor beta chain emerged from a study of cytomegalovirus exposure and HLA in healthy donors. V gave up 10 bases and J gave up 4 bases; unmatched junction bases: 7. This CDR3 comprises 12 residues. Germline values: CDR1 MNHNY, CDR2 SVGAGI (reference sequence). Study-level findings and limits: There were some public TCRs occurring in many donors, but most TCR sequences were rare.

Repertoires were generated with immunoSEQ multiplex PCR, while TCRdb's copy carries only in-frame clones and drops some. In the table there are roughly 130,000 clones, about nine tenths of which are singletons. This clone was recorded only once. Its cognate antigen is unknown. Sequencing was done on a sample of PBMCs. The gene calls are TRBV6-6 and TRBJ2-7; 7 positions agree with TRBD2. This receptor was obtained from a man aged 25 to 40 in good health and CMV-seronegative. The CDR3 here is CATLAGQYEQYF. The CDR3, as DNA: TGTGCCACCTTAGCGGGTCAGTACGAGCAGTACTTC.